A single T cell receptor beta chain is shown here with its context. Its cognate antigen is unknown. Each cDNA held unique molecular identifiers, and template switching gave it a universal primer site. One entry per CDR3 protein results from TCRdb running MiXCR on the 5' RACE reads. The sample shows roughly 1,500,000 distinct CDR3 sequences, under 35% of them seen only once. The data derive from a study of identical twins. Study-wide findings and caveats: There was more out-of-frame TCR alpha sharing in monozygotic twins than models estimated.

Every donor was a healthy Caucasian. V lost 11 bases, J lost 0 bases, and 14 bases lay in between. The CDR3 consists of 14 residues. Germline V gives CDR1 SNHLY, CDR2 FYNNEI. The sequencing sample was made of cord blood. The TCR originated in a newborn girl in good health. The chain couples TRBV2 to TRBJ1-5; weak D call: TRBD1 (5 bases). CDR3 nucleotide sequence: TGTGCCTGCCGGGACGATTATAGCAATCAGCCCCAGCATTTT. This sequence encodes CACRDDYSNQPQHF. Supplemented by reference TRBV2 and TRBJ1-5, the full variable domain reads EPEVTQTPSHQVTQMGQEVILRCVPISNHLYFYWYRQILGQKVEFLVSFYNNEISEKSEIFDDQFSVERPDGSNFTLKIRSTKLEDSAMYFCACRDDYSNQPQHFGDGTRLSIL.